The 13 T cell receptor beta chains given below trace back to one sample, sequenced in a study of T cell responses to AZD1222 COVID-19 vaccine. The data were produced by immunoSEQ multiplex PCR, yet TCRdb's version contains in-frame clones alone and is incomplete. The sample gives 95,000 or so clones, roughly nine tenths of which show up once; 3.7% is in the top ten. Sequenced here: peripheral blood, sampled on day 0 of AZD1222 vaccination. These receptors were obtained from an adult in good health.

This chain uses TRBV2 with TRBJ2-2, with D perhaps matching TRBD2 (6 bases). The CDR3 loop spans 13 amino acids. CDR1 is SNHLY and CDR2 is FYNNEI in the germline V gene. Deletions cut 5 bases from V and 4 bases from J, with 8 bases between. DNA of the CDR3: TGTGCCAGCAGTAATAGCGGCACCGGGGAGCTGTTTTTT. Encoded protein: CASSNSGTGELFF.

V and J are TRBV19 and TRBJ2-7, with D maybe TRBD1 (5 bases). V was pared by 0 bases and J by 3 bases, with 12 bases between. Germline assignment: CDR1 LNHDA and CDR2 SQIVND (reference sequence). The CDR3 length is 15 residues. The CDR3 loop is CASSIDSGSIYEQYF. The DNA of the CDR3 is TGTGCCAGTAGTATAGATTCAGGGTCTATCTACGAGCAGTACTTC.

V and J are TRBV12-3 or TRBV12-4 and TRBJ2-5; tentatively, D is TRBD2 (6 bases). This CDR3 has 13 amino acids. V lost 6 bases to trimming and J lost 5 bases, with 13 bases between them. As DNA, the CDR3 is TGTGCCAGCAGCACCGGTCGGGGGGAGACCCAGTACTTC. It translates to CASSTGRGETQYF.

The chain uses TRBV7-8 and TRBJ2-7, with TRBD2 matching over 7 bases. The CDR3 sequence is 15 residues long. The ends lost 1 base at V and 4 bases at J; junction bases unmatched: 7. Germline lookup yields CDR1 SGHVS and CDR2 FQNEAQ. The DNA of the CDR3 is TGTGCCAGCAGCTTAGGGGGGGGATCTTTTTACGAGCAGTACTTC. Its protein is CASSLGGGSFYEQYF.

V gene TRBV7-9 combines with J gene TRBJ1-4; 7 bases are a match to TRBD1. CDR3 length: 16 residues. The V segment lost 5 bases and the J segment 4 bases; nucleotides outside the gene matches: 10. The germline V gene encodes CDR1 SEHNR and CDR2 FQNEAQ (reference sequence). The CDR3 bases are TGTGCCAGCAGCCCGGGACGGACAGGATTTAATGAAAAACTGTTTTTT. It encodes CASSPGRTGFNEKLFF.

The V call is TRBV12-3 or TRBV12-4, the J call TRBJ1-2; no reliable D call. V was cut by 6 bases and J by 7 bases, with 12 bases left in between. The CDR3 loop spans 12 amino acids. The CDR3 DNA is TGTGCCAGCAGCCGGTGGGTTGCTGGCTACACCTTC. Translated, it gives CASSRWVAGYTF.

This chain's CDR3 is CASSRGIYNEQFF. The CDR3 nucleotides are TGTGCCAGCAGCCGAGGGATCTACAATGAGCAGTTCTTC. The V call is TRBV11-3, the J call TRBJ2-1; maybe TRBD2 (5 bases). The CDR3 consists of 13 residues. Germline V lookup: CDR1 SGHNT, CDR2 YENEEA. V was trimmed by 5 bases and J by 3 bases, leaving 8 bases between them.

The chain has TRBV24-1 and TRBJ1-2; TRBD1 is a possible D gene (6 bases). Trimming took 9 bases from V and 9 from J, leaving 13 bases between them. The germline V gene encodes CDR1 KGHDR and CDR2 SFDVKD. There are 11 residues in the CDR3. The CDR3, as DNA: TGTGCCACCCGTAGACAGGTCTGCTACACCTTC. This sequence encodes CATRRQVCYTF.

The genes are TRBV5-1 and TRBJ1-2, with D possibly being TRBD1 (6 bases). Germline-derived CDR1 and CDR2 are SGHRS and YFSETQ. V lost 4 bases and J 5 bases, leaving 21 bases between the germline ends. The CDR3 spans 16 residues. CDR3 in amino acids: CASSPGVGAIVYGYTF. The CDR3 region has the DNA TGCGCCAGCAGCCCAGGCGTGGGGGCCATCGTATATGGCTACACCTTC.

DNA for the CDR3: TGCAGTGCTAGTAATGCGGGAGGGGGCAATCAGCCCCAGCATTTT. Its protein is CSASNAGGGNQPQHF. The V and J genes are TRBV20-1 and TRBJ1-5; tentatively, D is TRBD1 (5 bases). The ends were cut back, 3 bases at V and 2 bases at J, with 14 bases in the middle. This CDR3 has 15 amino acids. Germline V gene lookup returns CDR1 DFQATT and CDR2 SNEGSKA (reference sequence).

The V and J genes are TRBV11-2 and TRBJ2-7, with 9 nucleotides matching TRBD2. There are 15 residues in the CDR3. Trimming removed 1 base from V and 6 bases from J; junction bases left unmatched: 7. Germline values: CDR1 SGHAT, CDR2 FQNNGV. CDR3 nucleotides: TGTGCCAGCAGCTTAGTACCGGGACTAGCTTTCGAGCAGTACTTC. Translated, it gives CASSLVPGLAFEQYF.

The chain is built from TRBV21-1 and TRBJ1-5. TRBV21-1 is deemed a pseudogene. The CDR3 has 16 residues. The CDR3 bases are TGTGCCAGCAGCCCATATTTGGGAGGGGTCTGTGTGGCCCAGCATTTT. It yields the protein CASSPYLGGVCVAQHF.

The V gene is TRBV5-1, the J gene TRBJ2-1; TRBD1 matches at 7 bases. Germline V CDR1 and CDR2: SGHRS, YFSETQ. Germline trimming cut 4 bases from V and 4 bases from J; bases unmatched to any gene: 5. This CDR3 is 14 amino acids long. CDR3 nucleotide sequence: TGCGCCAGCAGCCCGCTACAGGGGTACAATGAGCAGTTCTTC. This translates into CASSPLQGYNEQFF. Full variable domain (outside the CDR3, taken from reference TRBV5-1 and TRBJ2-1): KAGVTQTPRYLIKTRGQQVTLSCSPISGHRSVSWYQQTPGQGLQFLFEYFSETQRNKGNFPGRFSGRQFSNSRSEMNVSTLELGDSALYLCASSPLQGYNEQFFGPGTRLTVL.